A single sample gave rise to the 5 T cell receptor beta chains below, sequenced in a study of shared clonotypes between healthy human individuals. TCRdb keeps only in-frame clones here, not all; method: immunoSEQ multiplex PCR. The data show some 2,000,000 clones, approximately 96% seen once. The sequenced sample consisted of naive CD4+ T cells sorted from blood. Subset: CD45RA+ positively selected. The receptors were gathered from a man between 18 and 29 years old in good health.

This chain uses TRBV25-1 with TRBJ1-2; TRBD1 might be the D (6 bases). Trimming pared 1 base from V and 4 bases from J, leaving 13 bases between. The CDR3 contains 15 residues. Germline CDR1 MGHDK, CDR2 SYGVNS. The CDR3 coding sequence is TGTGCCAGCAGTGAATGGACGGGGGGGCCCTATGGCTACACCTTC. Residues: CASSEWTGGPYGYTF.

A remark on this clone: Sequence at one end of the junction differs from germline and may be a read error. This sequence joins TRBV6-1 and TRBJ2-7, with 10 bases that match TRBD1. Germline values: CDR1 MNHNS, CDR2 SASEGT. CDR3 length: 12 amino acids. In nucleotides, the CDR3 is TGTGCCAGCAGTGACAGACCGGGACAGGGGAGGTTC. It yields the protein CASSDRPGQGRF.

The V gene is TRBV5-1, the J gene TRBJ1-1; D remains ambiguous. The CDR3 is 14 amino acids. Germline V gene lookup returns CDR1 SGHRS and CDR2 YFSETQ. V was trimmed by 5 bases and J by 2 bases, leaving 13 bases between them. The CDR3 coding sequence is TGCGCCAGCAGGCAAGAGAGGGCCAACACTGAAGCTTTCTTT. This translates into CASRQERANTEAFF.

The sample holds one count of this clone. The rearrangement joins TRBV11-2 to TRBJ2-5; D is ambiguous. The CDR3 length is 12 residues. Trimming took 5 bases from V and 7 from J, leaving 11 bases between them. The V gene's germline CDR1 is SGHAT and CDR2 FQNNGV. CDR3 residues: CASSVASLTQYF. In DNA form, the CDR3 reads TGTGCCAGCAGCGTAGCCAGTTTGACCCAGTACTTC.

The chain recombines TRBV7-9 with TRBJ2-5; TRBD2 aligns across 15 bases. Germline lookup yields CDR1 SEHNR and CDR2 FQNEAQ (reference sequence). J was trimmed by 5 bases and V by 5 bases; bases with no gene match: 9. CDR3 length equals 17 residues. The CDR3 is CASSPGTSGGHLETQYF. The CDR3 region has the DNA TGTGCCAGCAGCCCCGGGACTAGCGGGGGGCACCTGGAGACCCAGTACTTC.